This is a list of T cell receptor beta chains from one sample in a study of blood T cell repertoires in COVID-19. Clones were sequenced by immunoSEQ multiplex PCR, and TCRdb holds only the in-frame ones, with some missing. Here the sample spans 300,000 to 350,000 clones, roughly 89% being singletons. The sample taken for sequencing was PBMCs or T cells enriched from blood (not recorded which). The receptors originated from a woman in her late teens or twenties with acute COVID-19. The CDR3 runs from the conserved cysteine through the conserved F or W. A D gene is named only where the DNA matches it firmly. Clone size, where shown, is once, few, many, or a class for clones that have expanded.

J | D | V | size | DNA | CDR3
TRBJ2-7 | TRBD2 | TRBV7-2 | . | TGTGCCAGCAGCGAAGGGGGACTAGCGGATAAGTCCTACGAGCAGTACTTC | CASSEGGLADKSYEQYF
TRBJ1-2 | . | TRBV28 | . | TGTGCCAGCGGGGAGATAGCGGTAGGGGCACTTAACTATGGCTACACCTTC | CASGEIAVGALNYGYTF
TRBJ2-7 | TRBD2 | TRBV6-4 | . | TGTGCCCCCCCCGGGACTAGCGGGAGGAACTACGAGCAGTACTTC | CAPPGTSGRNYEQYF
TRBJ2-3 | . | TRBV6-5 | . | TGTGCCAGCAGTTATACGGTTTACCGGGGGACAGATACGCAGTATTTT | CASSYTVYRGTDTQYF
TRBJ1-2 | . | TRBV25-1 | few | TGTGCCAGCATGCCGGGGGGCAGTCGCGCCTATGGCTACACCTTC | CASMPGGSRAYGYTF
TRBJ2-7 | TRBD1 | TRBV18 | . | TGTGCCAGCTCACTCACAGGGGATTTCTACGAGCAGTACTTC | CASSLTGDFYEQYF
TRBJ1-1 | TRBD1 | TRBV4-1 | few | TGCGCCAGCAGCCAAGAGTCGTGGGACAGGGTCGGTGAAGCTTTCTTT | CASSQESWDRVGEAFF
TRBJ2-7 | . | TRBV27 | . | TGTGCCAGCAGTCTAGGATCCGGGACTTTAACCCTAGGAGTGATGGAGCAGTACTTC | CASSLGSGTLTLGVMEQYF
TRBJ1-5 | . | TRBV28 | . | TGTGCCAGCAGTTTAGGAGGGGCAAAGCAGCCCCAGCATTTT | CASSLGGAKQPQHF
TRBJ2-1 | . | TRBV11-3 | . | TGTGCCAGCAGCCCCCCCGCTAGAATGGAGTACAATGAGCAGTTCTTC | CASSPPARMEYNEQFF
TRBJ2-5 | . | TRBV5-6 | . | TGTGCCAGCAGCTTGACACACAGGGACGTAGAGACCCAGTACTTC | CASSLTHRDVETQYF
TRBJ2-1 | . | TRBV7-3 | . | TGTGCCAGCAGCTCCTCCCCCTACAATGAGCAGTTCTTC | CASSSSPYNEQFF
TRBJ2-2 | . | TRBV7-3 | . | TGTGCCAGCAGCAAGACAGTTAACACCGGGGAGCTGTTTTTT | CASSKTVNTGELFF
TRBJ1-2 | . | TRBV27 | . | TGTGCCAGCAGTTTAACCAGGGCCCCTAACTATGGCTACACCTTC | CASSLTRAPNYGYTF
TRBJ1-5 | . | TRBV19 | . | TGTGCCAGTAAAGTACAGGGTAACAATCAGCCCCAGCATTTT | CASKVQGNNQPQHF
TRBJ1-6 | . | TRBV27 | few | TGTGCCAGTTCGTCGGGGAACGGGATTTCACCCCTCCACTTT | CASSSGNGISPLHF
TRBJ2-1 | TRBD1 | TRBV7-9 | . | TGTGCCAGCAGTTTAAGGGGACAGGGAACTTACAATGAGCAGTTCTTC | CASSLRGQGTYNEQFF
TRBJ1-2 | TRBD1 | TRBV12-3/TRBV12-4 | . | TGTGCCAGCAACCAAGGACAGGGCCACGGCTACACCTTC | CASNQGQGHGYTF
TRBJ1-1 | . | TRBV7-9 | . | TGTGCCAGCAGCTCCCGAGGCCCGAACACTGAAGCTTTCTTT | CASSSRGPNTEAFF
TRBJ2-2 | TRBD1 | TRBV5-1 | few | TGCGCCAGCAGCCCGACAGGGTCCACCGGGGAGCTGTTTTTT | CASSPTGSTGELFF
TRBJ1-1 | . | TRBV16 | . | TGTGCCAGCAGCCAATCTTTCGGGTTGAACACTGAAGCTTTCTTT | CASSQSFGLNTEAFF
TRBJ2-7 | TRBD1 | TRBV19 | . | TGTGCCAGTAGTTCGTGGACAGGGAGGCACGAGCAGTACTTC | CASSSWTGRHEQYF
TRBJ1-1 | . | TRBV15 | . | TGTGCCACCAGCAGAGATGGGATAGTCGGGGGCACTGAAGCTTTCTTT | CATSRDGIVGGTEAFF
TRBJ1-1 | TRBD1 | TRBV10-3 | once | TGTGCCATCAGAACGACAGGGCAAACTGAAGCTTTCTTT | CAIRTTGQTEAFF
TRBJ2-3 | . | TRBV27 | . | TGTGCCAGCAGTTTATTAGGCACAGATACGCAGTATTTT | CASSLLGTDTQYF
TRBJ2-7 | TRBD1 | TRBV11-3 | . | TGTGCCAGCCGGGGACAGGGGAGCGTCGAGCAGTACTTC | CASRGQGSVEQYF
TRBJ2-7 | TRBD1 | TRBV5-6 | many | TGTGCCAGCAGCTTGGCCAGGGGGCTCCCCTTGGAGGACTTC | CASSLARGLPLEDF
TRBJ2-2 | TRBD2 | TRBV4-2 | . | TGTGCCAGCAGCCAATCCTCGGGACTAGCGGGAGATCACGGGGAGCTGTTTTTT | CASSQSSGLAGDHGELFF
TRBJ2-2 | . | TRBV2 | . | TGTGCCAGCAGTGAGGAGGCTAGCGCCACCGGGGAGCTGTTTTTT | CASSEEASATGELFF
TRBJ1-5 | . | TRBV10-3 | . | TGTGCCATCAGTGGGGGAGATCAGCCCCAGCATTTT | CAISGGDQPQHF
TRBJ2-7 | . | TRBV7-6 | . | TGTGCCAGCAGCTTAGGTTATTGGACAGCATCCTCGACCGTAACCTACGAGCAGTACTTC | CASSLGYWTASSTVTYEQYF
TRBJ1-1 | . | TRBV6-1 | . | TGTGCCAGCAGTGAAGCTAACAAAAAGTCGGCTTTCTTT | CASSEANKKSAFF
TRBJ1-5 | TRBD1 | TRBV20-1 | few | TGCAGTGCTAGTAACGGACAGGACAATCAGCCCCAGCATTTT | CSASNGQDNQPQHF
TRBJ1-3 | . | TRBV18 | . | TGTGCCAGCTCGCGCGACAACTCTGGAAACACCATATATTTT | CASSRDNSGNTIYF
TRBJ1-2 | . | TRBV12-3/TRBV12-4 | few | TGTGCCAGCAGTTCTAACAGAGTTGGTGGCTACACCTTC | CASSSNRVGGYTF
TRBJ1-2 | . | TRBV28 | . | TGTGCCAGCAGTTTAATCGAGAATTCCTATGGCTACACCTTC | CASSLIENSYGYTF
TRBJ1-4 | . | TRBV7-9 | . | TGTGCCAGCAGCTTAGCAGCAGGAACTAATGAAAAACTGTTTTTT | CASSLAAGTNEKLFF
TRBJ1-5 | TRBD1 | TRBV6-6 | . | TGTGCCAGCAGTTACACAGGGGATGGCAATCAGCCCCAGCATTTT | CASSYTGDGNQPQHF
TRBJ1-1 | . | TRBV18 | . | TGTGCCAGCTCACCCGACAGCATGAACACTGAAGCTTTCTTT | CASSPDSMNTEAFF
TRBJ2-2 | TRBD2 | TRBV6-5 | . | TGTGCCAGCACAGTGGCGGGAGTGGGCACCGGGGAGCTGTTTTTT | CASTVAGVGTGELFF
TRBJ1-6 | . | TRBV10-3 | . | TGTGCCATCAGTGAGAGGGAAGGAGGTTCACCCCTCCACTTT | CAISEREGGSPLHF
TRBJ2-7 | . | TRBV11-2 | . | TGTGCCAGCAGCTTAGTCTTCTCCTTATACGAGCAGTACTTC | CASSLVFSLYEQYF
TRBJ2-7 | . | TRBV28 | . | TGTGCCAGCAGCATGGGCCCAGACCGGTACTTC | CASSMGPDRYF
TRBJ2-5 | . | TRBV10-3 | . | TGTGCCATCGGTCCCGCAGGGGCACAAGAGACCCAGTACTTC | CAIGPAGAQETQYF
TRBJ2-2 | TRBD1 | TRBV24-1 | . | TGTGCCACCAGAGGAGCCCCAGGGGGTTCAGGTGGGGAGCTGTTTTTT | CATRGAPGGSGGELFF
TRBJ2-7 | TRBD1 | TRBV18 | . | TGTGCCAGCTCACCGGGGGCAGGGGGAAACTACGAGCAGTACTTC | CASSPGAGGNYEQYF
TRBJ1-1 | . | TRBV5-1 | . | TGCGCCAGCAGCAAGGTCGGTCGCGAGGACACTGAAGCTTTCTTT | CASSKVGREDTEAFF
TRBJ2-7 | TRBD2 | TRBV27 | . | TGTGCCAGCAGTCCCCGGGGTAGCGGGGGCCCCTCCTACGAGCAGTACTTC | CASSPRGSGGPSYEQYF
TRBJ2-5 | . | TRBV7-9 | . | TGTGCCAGCAGTCTTAGCGGCCAAGAGACCCAGTACTTC | CASSLSGQETQYF
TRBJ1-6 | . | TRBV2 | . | TGTGCCAGCAGTGGGGGAGAGTATAATTCACCCCTCCACTTT | CASSGGEYNSPLHF
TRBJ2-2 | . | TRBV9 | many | TGTGCCAGCAGCACACCTAGGGGGGGGCTCGGCGGGGAGCTGTTTTTT | CASSTPRGGLGGELFF
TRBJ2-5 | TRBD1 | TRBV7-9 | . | TGTGCCAGCAGCTCCCAGGACAGGGGGAACCTGGAGACCCAGTACTTC | CASSSQDRGNLETQYF
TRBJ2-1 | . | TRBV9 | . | TGTGCCAGCAGCCCAATGGAGTCGATAGGGCAGTTCTTC | CASSPMESIGQFF
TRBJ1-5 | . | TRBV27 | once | TGTGCCAGCAGTCTGTACAACAATCAGCCCCAGCATTTT | CASSLYNNQPQHF
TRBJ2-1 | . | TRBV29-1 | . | TGCAGCGTTGTTTCAGGGCTATCCTACAATGAGCAGTTCTTC | CSVVSGLSYNEQFF